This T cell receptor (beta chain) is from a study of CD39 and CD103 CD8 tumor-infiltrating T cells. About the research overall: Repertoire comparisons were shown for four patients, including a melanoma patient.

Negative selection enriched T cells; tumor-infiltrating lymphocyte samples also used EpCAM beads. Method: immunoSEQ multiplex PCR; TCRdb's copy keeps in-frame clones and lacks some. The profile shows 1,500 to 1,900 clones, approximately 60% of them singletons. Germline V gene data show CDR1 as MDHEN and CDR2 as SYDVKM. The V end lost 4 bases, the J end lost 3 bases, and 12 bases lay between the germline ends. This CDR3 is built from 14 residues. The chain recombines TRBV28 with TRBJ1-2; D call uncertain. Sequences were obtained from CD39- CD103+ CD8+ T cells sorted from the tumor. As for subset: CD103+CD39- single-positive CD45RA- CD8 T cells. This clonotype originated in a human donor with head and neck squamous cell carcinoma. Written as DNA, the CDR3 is TGTGCCAGCAGTTCGAGGGCCGAGGACTATGGCTACACCTTC. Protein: CASSSRAEDYGYTF.